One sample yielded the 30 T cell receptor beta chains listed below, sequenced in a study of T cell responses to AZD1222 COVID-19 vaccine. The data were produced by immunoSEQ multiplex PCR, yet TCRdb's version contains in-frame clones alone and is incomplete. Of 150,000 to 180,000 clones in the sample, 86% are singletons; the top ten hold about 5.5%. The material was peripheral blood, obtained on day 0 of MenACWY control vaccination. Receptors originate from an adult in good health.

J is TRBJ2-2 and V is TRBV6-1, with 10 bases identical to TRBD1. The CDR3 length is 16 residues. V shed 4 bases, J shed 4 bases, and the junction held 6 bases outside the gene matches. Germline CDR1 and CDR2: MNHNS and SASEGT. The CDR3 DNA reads TGTGCCAGCAGTGGGGGACAGGGGATATTCACCGGGGAGCTGTTTTTT. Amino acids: CASSGGQGIFTGELFF.

CDR3: CASSWGNYGYTF. The DNA for the CDR3 is TGCGCCAGCAGCTGGGGTAACTATGGCTACACCTTC. This chain joins TRBV5-1 and TRBJ1-2; no firm D call. V was pared by 3 bases and J by 1 base, with 4 bases between. The CDR3 extends over 12 amino acids. CDR1 and CDR2 from the germline V gene are SGHRS and YFSETQ.

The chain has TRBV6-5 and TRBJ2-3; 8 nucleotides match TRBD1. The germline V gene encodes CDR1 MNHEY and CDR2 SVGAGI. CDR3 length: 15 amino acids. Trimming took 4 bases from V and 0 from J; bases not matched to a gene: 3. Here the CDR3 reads CASSSGQVSTDTQYF. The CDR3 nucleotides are TGTGCCAGCAGTTCGGGACAGGTTAGCACAGATACGCAGTATTTT.

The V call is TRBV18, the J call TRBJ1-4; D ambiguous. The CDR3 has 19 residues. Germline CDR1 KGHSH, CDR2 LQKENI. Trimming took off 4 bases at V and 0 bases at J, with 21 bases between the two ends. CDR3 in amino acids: CASSLLKSVMPPTNEKLFF. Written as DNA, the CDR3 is TGTGCCAGCTCACTTCTAAAAAGCGTCATGCCGCCAACTAATGAAAAACTGTTTTTT.

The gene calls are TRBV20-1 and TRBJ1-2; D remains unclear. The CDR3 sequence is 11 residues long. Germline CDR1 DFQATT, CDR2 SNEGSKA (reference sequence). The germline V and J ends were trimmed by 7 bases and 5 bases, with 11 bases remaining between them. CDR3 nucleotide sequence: TGCAGTGGAGAACATAGATATGGCTACACCTTC. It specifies CSGEHRYGYTF.

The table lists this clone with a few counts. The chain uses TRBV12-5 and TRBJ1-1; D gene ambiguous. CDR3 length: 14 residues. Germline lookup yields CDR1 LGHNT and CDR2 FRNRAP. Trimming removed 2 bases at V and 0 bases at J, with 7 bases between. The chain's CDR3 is CASGLTRLNTEAFF. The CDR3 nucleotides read TGTGCTAGTGGTTTGACCCGATTGAACACTGAAGCTTTCTTT.

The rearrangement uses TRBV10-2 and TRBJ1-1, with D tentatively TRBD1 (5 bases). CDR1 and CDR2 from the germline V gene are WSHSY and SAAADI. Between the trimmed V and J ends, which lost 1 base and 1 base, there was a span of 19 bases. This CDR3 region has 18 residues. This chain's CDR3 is CASSEFGGVAVRNTEAFF. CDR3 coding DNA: TGCGCCAGCAGTGAGTTCGGGGGGGTTGCGGTTCGGAACACTGAAGCTTTCTTT.

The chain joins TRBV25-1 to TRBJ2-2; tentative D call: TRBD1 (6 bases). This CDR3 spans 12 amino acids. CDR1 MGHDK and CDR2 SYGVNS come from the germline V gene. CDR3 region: CGSGDFSGELFF. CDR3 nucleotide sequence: TGTGGGTCAGGGGATTTTTCCGGGGAGCTGTTTTTT.

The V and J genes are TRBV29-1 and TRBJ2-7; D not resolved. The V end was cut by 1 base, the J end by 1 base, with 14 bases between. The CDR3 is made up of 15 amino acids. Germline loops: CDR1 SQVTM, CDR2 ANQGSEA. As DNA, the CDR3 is TGCAGCGTTGAAGCCCTCATTCGGGTGTCCTACGAGCAGTACGTC. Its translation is CSVEALIRVSYEQYV.

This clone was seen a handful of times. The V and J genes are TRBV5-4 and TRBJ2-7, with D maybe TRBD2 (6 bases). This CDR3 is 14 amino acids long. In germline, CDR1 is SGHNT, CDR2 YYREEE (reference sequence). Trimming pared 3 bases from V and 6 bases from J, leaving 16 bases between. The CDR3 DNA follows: TGTGCCAGCAGCTCCCGGGGAGGAGCCGTCGAGCAGTACTTC. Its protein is CASSSRGGAVEQYF.

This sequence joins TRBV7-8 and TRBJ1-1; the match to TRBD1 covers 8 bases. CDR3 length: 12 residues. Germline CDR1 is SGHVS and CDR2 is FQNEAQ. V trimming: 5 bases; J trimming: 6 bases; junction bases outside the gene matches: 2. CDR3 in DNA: TGTGCCAGCAGCCCGGACAGGGCTGAAGCTTTCTTT. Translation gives CASSPDRAEAFF.

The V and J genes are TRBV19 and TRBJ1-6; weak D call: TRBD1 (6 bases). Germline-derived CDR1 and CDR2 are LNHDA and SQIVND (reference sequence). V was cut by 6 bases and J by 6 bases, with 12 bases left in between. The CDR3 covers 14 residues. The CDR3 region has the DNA TGTGCCAGTAGGTGGGGGGCTCGTAATTCACCCCTCCACTTT. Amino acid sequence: CASRWGARNSPLHF.

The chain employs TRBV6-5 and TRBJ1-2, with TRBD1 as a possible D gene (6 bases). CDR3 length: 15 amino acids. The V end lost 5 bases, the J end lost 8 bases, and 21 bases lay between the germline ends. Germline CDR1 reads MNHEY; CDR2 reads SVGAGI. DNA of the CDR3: TGTGCCAGCAGTCAGGATCAGGGGCCCCTTCAAGGCTACACCTTC. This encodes CASSQDQGPLQGYTF.

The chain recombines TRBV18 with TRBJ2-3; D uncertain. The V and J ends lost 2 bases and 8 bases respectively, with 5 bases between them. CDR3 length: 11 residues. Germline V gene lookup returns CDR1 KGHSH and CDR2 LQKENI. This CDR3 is CASSPVTTQYF. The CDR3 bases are TGTGCCAGCTCACCAGTAACTACGCAGTATTTT. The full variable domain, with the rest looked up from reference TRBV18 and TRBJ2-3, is NAGVMQNPRHLVRRRGQEARLRCSPMKGHSHVYWYRQLPEEGLKFMVYLQKENIIDESGMPKERFSAEFPKEGPSILRIQQVVRGDSAAYFCASSPVTTQYFGPGTRLTVL.

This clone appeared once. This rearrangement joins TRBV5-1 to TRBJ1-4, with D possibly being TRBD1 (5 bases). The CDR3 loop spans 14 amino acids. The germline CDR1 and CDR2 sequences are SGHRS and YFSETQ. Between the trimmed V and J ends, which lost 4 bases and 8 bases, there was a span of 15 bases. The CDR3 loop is CASSPPGRDEKLFF. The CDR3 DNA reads TGCGCCAGCAGCCCCCCTGGCAGGGACGAAAAACTGTTTTTT.

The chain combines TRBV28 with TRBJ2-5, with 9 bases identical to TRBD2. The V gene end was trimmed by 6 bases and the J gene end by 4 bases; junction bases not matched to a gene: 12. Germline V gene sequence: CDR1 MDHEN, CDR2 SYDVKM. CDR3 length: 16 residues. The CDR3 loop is CASRAWVAGVGETQYF. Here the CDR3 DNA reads TGTGCCAGCAGGGCTTGGGTAGCGGGGGTGGGAGAGACCCAGTACTTC.

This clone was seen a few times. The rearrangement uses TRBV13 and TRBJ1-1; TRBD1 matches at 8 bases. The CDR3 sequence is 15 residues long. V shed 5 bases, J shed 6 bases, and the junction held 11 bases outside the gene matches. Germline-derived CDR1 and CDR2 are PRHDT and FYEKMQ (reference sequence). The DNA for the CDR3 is TGTGCCAGCAGCCCACAACAGGGGGTATCGTCTGAAGCTTTCTTT. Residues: CASSPQQGVSSEAFF. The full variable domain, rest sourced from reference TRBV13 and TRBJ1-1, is AAGVIQSPRHLIKEKRETATLKCYPIPRHDTVYWYQQGPGQDPQFLISFYEKMQSDKGSIPDRFSAQQFSDYHSELNMSSLELGDSALYFCASSPQQGVSSEAFFGQGTRLTVV.

CDR3 protein: CASSFTGDTEAFF. The CDR3 nucleotides read TGTGCCAGCAGCTTTACCGGGGACACTGAAGCTTTCTTT. This rearrangement joins TRBV7-3 to TRBJ1-1, with unresolved D. This CDR3 region has 13 residues. The V end was cut by 3 bases, the J end by 3 bases, with 8 bases between. The germline V gene has CDR1 SGHTA and CDR2 FQGTGA.

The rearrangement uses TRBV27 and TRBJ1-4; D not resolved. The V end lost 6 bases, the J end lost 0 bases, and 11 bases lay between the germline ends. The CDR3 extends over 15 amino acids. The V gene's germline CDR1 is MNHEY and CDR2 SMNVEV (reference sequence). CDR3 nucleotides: TGTGCCAGCAGCCGCAAGGGCCCAACTAATGAAAAACTGTTTTTT. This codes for CASSRKGPTNEKLFF.

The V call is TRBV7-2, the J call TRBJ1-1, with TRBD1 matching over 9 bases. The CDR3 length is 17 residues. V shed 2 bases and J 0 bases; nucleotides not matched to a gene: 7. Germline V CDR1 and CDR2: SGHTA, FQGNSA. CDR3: CASSLMIGQGLNTEAFF. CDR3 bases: TGTGCCAGCAGCTTAATGATTGGACAGGGGTTGAACACTGAAGCTTTCTTT.

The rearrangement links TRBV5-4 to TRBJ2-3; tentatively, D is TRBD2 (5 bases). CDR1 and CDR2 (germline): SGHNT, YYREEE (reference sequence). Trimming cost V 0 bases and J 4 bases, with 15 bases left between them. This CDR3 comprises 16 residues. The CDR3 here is CASSLGAGGSADTQYF. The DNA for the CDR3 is TGTGCCAGCAGCTTGGGAGCAGGTGGGAGCGCAGATACGCAGTATTTT.

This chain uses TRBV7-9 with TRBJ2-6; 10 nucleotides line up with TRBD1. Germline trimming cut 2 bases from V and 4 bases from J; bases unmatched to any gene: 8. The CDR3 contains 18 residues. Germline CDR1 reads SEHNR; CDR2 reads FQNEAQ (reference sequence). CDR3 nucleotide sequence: TGTGCCAGCAGCTTATTTGGGACAGGGGAAAAAGGGGCCAACGTCCTGACTTTC. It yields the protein CASSLFGTGEKGANVLTF.

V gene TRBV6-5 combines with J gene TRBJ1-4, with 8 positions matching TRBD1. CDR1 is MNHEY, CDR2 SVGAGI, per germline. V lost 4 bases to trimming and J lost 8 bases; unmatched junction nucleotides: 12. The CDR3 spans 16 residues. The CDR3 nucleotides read TGTGCCAGCAGTTCCGAACTCAGGGGGCGAGGCGAAAAACTGTTTTTT. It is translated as CASSSELRGRGEKLFF.

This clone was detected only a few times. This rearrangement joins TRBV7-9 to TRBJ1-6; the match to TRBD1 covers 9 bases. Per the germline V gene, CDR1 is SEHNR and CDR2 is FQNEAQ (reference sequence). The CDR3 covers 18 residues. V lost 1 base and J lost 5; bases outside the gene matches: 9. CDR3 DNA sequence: TGTGCCAGCAGCTTAGGTACAGGGGGCAAAGAACATAATTCACCCCTCCACTTT. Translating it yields CASSLGTGGKEHNSPLHF.

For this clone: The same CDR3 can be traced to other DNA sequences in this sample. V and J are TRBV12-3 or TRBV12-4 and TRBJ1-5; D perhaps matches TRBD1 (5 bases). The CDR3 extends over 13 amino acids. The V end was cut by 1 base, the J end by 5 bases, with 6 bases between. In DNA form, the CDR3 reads TGTGCCAGCAGTTTAGAACAGGATCAGCCCCAGCATTTT. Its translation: CASSLEQDQPQHF.

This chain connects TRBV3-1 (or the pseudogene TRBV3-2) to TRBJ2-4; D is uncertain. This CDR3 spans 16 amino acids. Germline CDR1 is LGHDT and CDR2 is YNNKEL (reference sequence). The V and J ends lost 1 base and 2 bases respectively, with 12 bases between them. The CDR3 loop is CASSQVAPAPKNIQYF. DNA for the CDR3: TGTGCCAGCAGCCAAGTGGCACCAGCTCCCAAAAACATTCAGTACTTC.

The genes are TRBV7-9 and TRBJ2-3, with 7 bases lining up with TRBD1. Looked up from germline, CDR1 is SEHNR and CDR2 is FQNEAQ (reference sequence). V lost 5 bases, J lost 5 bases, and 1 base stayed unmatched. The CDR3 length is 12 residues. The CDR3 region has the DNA TGTGCCAGCAGCGACAGGGAAGATACGCAGTATTTT. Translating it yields CASSDREDTQYF.

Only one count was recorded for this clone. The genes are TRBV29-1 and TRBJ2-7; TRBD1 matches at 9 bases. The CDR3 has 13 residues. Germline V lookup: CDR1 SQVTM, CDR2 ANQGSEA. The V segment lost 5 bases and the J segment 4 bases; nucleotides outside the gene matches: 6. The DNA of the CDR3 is TGCAGCGTTTTGGGACAGGGATCATACGAGCAGTACTTC. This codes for CSVLGQGSYEQYF.

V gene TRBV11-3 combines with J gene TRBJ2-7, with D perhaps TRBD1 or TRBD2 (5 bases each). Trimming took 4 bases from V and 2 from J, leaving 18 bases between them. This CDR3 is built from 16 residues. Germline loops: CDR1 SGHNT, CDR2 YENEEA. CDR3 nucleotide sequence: TGTGCCAGCAGCTCGAAGGCCGGGACGGTTACCTACGAGCAGTACTTC. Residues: CASSSKAGTVTYEQYF. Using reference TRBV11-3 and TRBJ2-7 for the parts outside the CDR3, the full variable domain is EAGVVQSPRYKIIEKKQPVAFWCNPISGHNTLYWYLQNLGQGPELLIRYENEEAVDDSQLPKDRFSAERLKGVDSTLKIQPAELGDSAVYLCASSSKAGTVTYEQYFGPGTRLTVT.

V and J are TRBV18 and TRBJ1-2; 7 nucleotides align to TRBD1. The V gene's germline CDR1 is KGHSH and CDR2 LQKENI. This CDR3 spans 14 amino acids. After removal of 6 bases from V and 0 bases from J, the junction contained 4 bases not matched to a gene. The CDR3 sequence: CASSRQGSNYGYTF. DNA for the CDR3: TGTGCCAGCTCCCGACAGGGATCTAACTATGGCTACACCTTC.